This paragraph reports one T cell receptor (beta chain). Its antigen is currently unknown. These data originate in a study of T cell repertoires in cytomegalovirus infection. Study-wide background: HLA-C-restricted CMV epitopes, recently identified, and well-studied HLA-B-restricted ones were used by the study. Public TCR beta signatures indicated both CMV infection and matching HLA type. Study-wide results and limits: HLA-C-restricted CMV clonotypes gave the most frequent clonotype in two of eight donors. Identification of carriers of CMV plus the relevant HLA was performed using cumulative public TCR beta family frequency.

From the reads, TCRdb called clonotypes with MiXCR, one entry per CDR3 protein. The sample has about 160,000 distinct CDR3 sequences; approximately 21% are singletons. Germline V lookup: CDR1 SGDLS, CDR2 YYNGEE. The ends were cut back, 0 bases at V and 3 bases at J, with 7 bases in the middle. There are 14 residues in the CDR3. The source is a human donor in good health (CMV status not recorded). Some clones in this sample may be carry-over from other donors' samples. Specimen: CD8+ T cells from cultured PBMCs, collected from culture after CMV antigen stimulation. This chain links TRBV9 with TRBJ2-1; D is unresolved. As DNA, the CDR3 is TGTGCCAGCAGCGTAGAAGGGAACTACAATGAGCAGTTCTTC. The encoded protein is CASSVEGNYNEQFF.